Described below is a single T cell receptor beta chain sequence and its context. V dropped 4 bases and J dropped 5 bases, with 18 bases sitting between them. In germline, CDR1 is SGHTS, CDR2 YDEGEE. This CDR3 contains 15 residues. In the authors' methods: The authors estimated nucleated cell counts from reference gene primer amplification. Profiled with immunoSEQ multiplex PCR; TCRdb holds only in-frame clones, not every one. V, J and clone size were drawn from that table, and D and trimming were deduced from the DNA. Of 140,000 or so clones listed, 85% to 90% are singletons. These data originate in a study of blood T cell repertoires in COVID-19. Study at large: Researchers got acute and convalescent COVID-19 samples from the United States, Italy and Spain. Sources were T cells, B-cell-depleted T cells, or PBMCs; the material itself was cDNA or gDNA.

The clonotype originates from a woman aged 50 to 60 with active or convalescent COVID-19. The material sequenced was peripheral blood. The chain is built from TRBV5-8 and TRBJ1-1; D may be TRBD1 (5 bases). CDR3 in amino acids: CASSPRGVEFTEAFF. CDR3 in DNA: TGTGCCAGCAGCCCCCGGGGGGTTGAGTTTACTGAAGCTTTCTTT.